Described below is a single T cell receptor beta chain sequence and its context. Clones were sequenced by immunoSEQ multiplex PCR, and TCRdb holds only the in-frame ones, with some missing. This table holds around 180,000 clones, about 84% found once. This entry comes from a study of blood T cell repertoires in COVID-19. Whole-study context: Some COVID-19 samples were acute and others convalescent; all came from the United States, Italy and Spain. PBMCs, B-cell-depleted T cells, or T cells were the source of the cDNA or gDNA that made up the material.

J gave up 2 bases and V 2 bases, and 3 bases lay outside the gene matches. This CDR3 has 15 amino acids. Germline-derived CDR1 and CDR2 are SNHLY and FYNNEI. Specimen: peripheral blood. The TCR sequence derives from a human donor in a cohort sampled during active COVID-19. The rearrangement uses TRBV2 and TRBJ2-5; 9 bases align to TRBD2. The CDR3 spells CASSESLAGQETQYF. The CDR3 DNA follows: TGTGCCAGCAGTGAATCGCTAGCGGGGCAAGAGACCCAGTACTTC. Variable domain in full (rest from reference TRBV2 and TRBJ2-5): EPEVTQTPSHQVTQMGQEVILRCVPISNHLYFYWYRQILGQKVEFLVSFYNNEISEKSEIFDDQFSVERPDGSNFTLKIRSTKLEDSAMYFCASSESLAGQETQYFGPGTRLLVL.